One sample yielded the 23 T cell receptor beta chains listed below, sequenced in a study of cytomegalovirus exposure and HLA in healthy donors. With 60 Vbeta and 13 Jbeta primers, the PCR was carried out. This table comes from immunoSEQ multiplex PCR, and its TCRdb copy is limited to in-frame clones, with some not included. The sample carries under 250,000 clones, around 79% recorded once. Input material: PBMCs. The receptors were sampled from a male donor in good health and CMV-seronegative.

This clone was detected only once. The chain recombines TRBV5-6 with TRBJ1-5; D is unclear. CDR3 length: 12 amino acids. Between the trimmed V and J ends, which lost 1 base and 5 bases, there was a span of 4 bases. From germline, CDR1 is SGHDT and CDR2 YYEEEE. In DNA form, the CDR3 reads TGTGCCAGCAGCTTGTATGATCAGCCCCAGCATTTT. This translates into CASSLYDQPQHF.

V and J are TRBV9 and TRBJ2-6; the D gene is possibly TRBD2 (7 bases). The V gene lost 6 bases and the J gene lost 4 bases, with 20 bases spanning the gap. CDR3 size: 17 residues. In germline, CDR1 is SGDLS, CDR2 YYNGEE. In DNA form, the CDR3 reads TGTGCCAGCACCGGCCGGGGGGCCTATGGAGGGGCCAACGTCCTGACTTTC. It encodes CASTGRGAYGGANVLTF.

The chain combines TRBV5-1 with TRBJ2-7; no reliable D call. Germline-derived CDR1 and CDR2 are SGHRS and YFSETQ. This CDR3 spans 14 amino acids. Trimming removed 1 base at V and 1 base at J, with 9 bases between. This CDR3 is CASSLSTPSYEQYF. The CDR3, as DNA: TGCGCCAGCAGCTTGTCTACTCCTTCCTACGAGCAGTACTTC. Together with reference TRBV5-1 and TRBJ2-7, the CDR3 gives the full variable domain: KAGVTQTPRYLIKTRGQQVTLSCSPISGHRSVSWYQQTPGQGLQFLFEYFSETQRNKGNFPGRFSGRQFSNSRSEMNVSTLELGDSALYLCASSLSTPSYEQYFGPGTRLTVT.

The chain joins TRBV2 to TRBJ1-6, with a possible D match to TRBD1 (6 bases). Germline-derived CDR1 and CDR2 are SNHLY and FYNNEI. There are 13 residues in the CDR3. The V end was cut by 7 bases, the J end by 3 bases, with 7 bases between. The CDR3 here is CASKGDYNSPLHF. The CDR3 bases are TGTGCCAGCAAGGGGGACTATAATTCACCCCTCCACTTT.

This clone was counted between two and nine times. The V and J genes are TRBV5-1 and TRBJ2-7, with unresolved D. CDR1 is SGHRS and CDR2 is YFSETQ in the germline V gene. V was trimmed by 0 bases and J by 4 bases, leaving 14 bases between them. The CDR3 spans 15 residues. CDR3 loop: CASSLEGGPGYEQYF. The CDR3 DNA reads as TGCGCCAGCAGCTTGGAAGGCGGTCCTGGGTACGAGCAGTACTTC.

This clone was picked up one time. The chain links TRBV6-5 to TRBJ2-7; D unclear. CDR1 is MNHEY and CDR2 is SVGAGI in the germline V gene. Between the trimmed V and J ends, which lost 7 bases and 2 bases, there was a span of 6 bases. CDR3 length: 11 amino acids. CDR3 sequence: CASKRAYEQYF. The CDR3 coding sequence is TGTGCCAGCAAGAGAGCCTACGAGCAGTACTTC.

The chain employs TRBV29-1 and TRBJ2-5, with D unresolved. Per the germline V gene, CDR1 is SQVTM and CDR2 is ANQGSEA. CDR3 length: 15 residues. V was trimmed by 1 base and J by 0 bases, leaving 12 bases between them. Written as DNA, the CDR3 is TGCAGCGTTGAAGGACACCCATCGTACCAAGAGACCCAGTACTTC. Translating it yields CSVEGHPSYQETQYF.

This clone was seen only once. The rearrangement links TRBV28 to TRBJ1-1, with D possibly matching TRBD1 (5 bases). This CDR3 comprises 16 residues. Germline loops: CDR1 MDHEN, CDR2 SYDVKM. V was cut by 7 bases and J by 2 bases, with 20 bases left in between. The chain's CDR3 is CASKFPGLSLNTEAFF. The CDR3 nucleotides read TGTGCCAGCAAATTCCCGGGACTCTCCCTAAACACTGAAGCTTTCTTT.

This clone showed up many times. DNA for the CDR3: TGTGCCAGCTCCTCCGGGACACAATTCTCTGGGGCCAACGTCCTGACTTTC. Amino acids: CASSSGTQFSGANVLTF. The chain is built from TRBV25-1 and TRBJ2-6; tentatively, D is TRBD1 (6 bases). The germline V and J ends were trimmed by 8 bases and 0 bases, with 17 bases remaining between them. Germline V gene data show CDR1 as MGHDK and CDR2 as SYGVNS. The CDR3 length is 17 residues.

This clone was observed a single time. The J gene is TRBJ1-3, the V gene TRBV4-1, with 7 bases lining up with TRBD1. V lost 4 bases, J lost 4 bases, and 1 base stayed unmatched. The CDR3 consists of 13 residues. Germline V gene sequence: CDR1 MGHRA, CDR2 YSYEKL. For the CDR3, the DNA is TGCGCCAGCAGCCCGGGACAGGGAAACACCATATATTTT. Residues: CASSPGQGNTIYF.

This chain uses TRBV10-3 with TRBJ2-3; a possible D gene is TRBD2 (5 bases). The CDR3 sequence is 15 residues long. The germline CDR1 and CDR2 sequences are ENHRY and SYGVKD. V gave up 3 bases and J gave up 7 bases, with 17 bases separating them. The CDR3 nucleotides read TGTGCCATCAGTGAAGACTATCGCTCCGGATATACGCAGTATTTT. This gives the protein CAISEDYRSGYTQYF.

V gene TRBV18 combines with J gene TRBJ2-7; 9 bases line up with TRBD1. J lost 5 bases, V lost 6 bases, and 11 bases had no gene match. CDR1 is KGHSH, CDR2 LQKENI, per germline. This CDR3 region has 15 residues. The CDR3 DNA follows: TGTGCCAGCTCTGAGACGGACAGGGGAATAGACGAGCAGTACTTC. Amino acid sequence: CASSETDRGIDEQYF. Full variable domain (rest looked up from reference TRBV18 and TRBJ2-7): NAGVMQNPRHLVRRRGQEARLRCSPMKGHSHVYWYRQLPEEGLKFMVYLQKENIIDESGMPKERFSAEFPKEGPSILRIQQVVRGDSAAYFCASSETDRGIDEQYFGPGTRLTVT.

V usage is TRBV7-9 and J usage is TRBJ2-1, with TRBD2 matching over 11 bases. Germline assignment: CDR1 SEHNR and CDR2 FQNEAQ (reference sequence). J was trimmed by 0 bases and V by 5 bases; bases with no gene match: 12. The CDR3 loop spans 19 amino acids. The CDR3 DNA is TGTGCCAGCAGCCTCATCGGACTAGCGGGTCCTAGCTCCTACAATGAGCAGTTCTTC. Translation gives CASSLIGLAGPSSYNEQFF.

The CDR3 loop is CASRPSLRIQETQYF. The CDR3, as DNA: TGTGCCAGCAGACCGTCCCTCAGAATACAAGAGACCCAGTACTTC. The chain carries TRBV28 and TRBJ2-5; D is unclear. The CDR3 spans 15 residues. Trimming pared 6 bases from V and 2 bases from J, leaving 16 bases between. The germline V gene encodes CDR1 MDHEN and CDR2 SYDVKM.

This clone was counted only a few times. The DNA of the CDR3 is TGTGCCAGCAGTTTAAGTGGGACAGGGGGTGACGAGCAGTACTTC. Amino acid sequence: CASSLSGTGGDEQYF. The J gene is TRBJ2-7, the V gene TRBV27, with 11 bases that match TRBD1. This CDR3 has 15 residues. Germline CDR1 MNHEY, CDR2 SMNVEV (reference sequence). V lost 2 bases and J lost 5; bases outside the gene matches: 5.

The V gene is TRBV9, the J gene TRBJ2-1, with 10 bases aligning to TRBD2. Germline assignment: CDR1 SGDLS and CDR2 YYNGEE. Losses at the gene ends were 3 bases for V and 5 bases for J; bases not matched to a gene: 11. The CDR3 length is 17 residues. This chain's CDR3 is CASSDSKREGPHNEQFF. The CDR3 DNA is TGTGCCAGCAGCGACTCAAAGCGGGAGGGCCCCCACAATGAGCAGTTCTTC.

This chain connects TRBV11-3 to TRBJ1-3; D not resolved. This CDR3 has 14 residues. V lost 5 bases and J 0 bases, leaving 8 bases between the germline ends. The germline V gene encodes CDR1 SGHNT and CDR2 YENEEA. CDR3 DNA: TGTGCCAGCAGCCAGGCAAGCTCTGGAAACACCATATATTTT. Amino acids: CASSQASSGNTIYF. Full variable domain (remainder filled in from reference TRBV11-3 and TRBJ1-3): EAGVVQSPRYKIIEKKQPVAFWCNPISGHNTLYWYLQNLGQGPELLIRYENEEAVDDSQLPKDRFSAERLKGVDSTLKIQPAELGDSAVYLCASSQASSGNTIYFGEGSWLTVV.

This sequence joins TRBV7-8 and TRBJ1-6; D is unresolved. Germline CDR1 is SGHVS and CDR2 is FQNEAQ. V lost 2 bases and J lost 7, with 18 bases in between. The CDR3 totals 17 residues. The CDR3 DNA reads TGTGCCAGCAGCTTAATCCCGCAGGCAGCGGGCAATTCACCCCTCCACTTT. Protein: CASSLIPQAAGNSPLHF.

The chain has TRBV6-1 and TRBJ1-1; unclear D gene. V lost 5 bases to trimming and J lost 1 base, with 8 bases between them. From germline, CDR1 is MNHNS and CDR2 SASEGT. There are 13 residues in the CDR3. This CDR3 reads CASSLEKNTEAFF. The CDR3 DNA reads as TGTGCCAGCAGTCTGGAGAAGAACACTGAAGCTTTCTTT.

The chain joins TRBV27 to TRBJ1-4, with a weak D call TRBD1 (5 bases). V lost 6 bases and J lost 7, with 12 bases in between. This CDR3 has 13 residues. Germline V CDR1 and CDR2: MNHEY, SMNVEV (reference sequence). The CDR3 DNA sequence: TGTGCCAGCAGCCTTGGTGGGGCTGAAAAACTGTTTTTT. It encodes CASSLGGAEKLFF. The full variable domain, in which reference TRBV27 and TRBJ1-4 provide the parts outside the CDR3, is EAQVTQNPRYLITVTGKKLTVTCSQNMNHEYMSWYRQDPGLGLRQIYYSMNVEVTDKGDVPEGYKVSRKEKRNFPLILESPSPNQTSLYFCASSLGGAEKLFFGSGTQLSVL.

This chain uses TRBV28 with TRBJ1-5, with 10 bases matching TRBD1. Germline loops: CDR1 MDHEN, CDR2 SYDVKM. The J segment lost 7 bases and the V segment lost 3 bases, leaving 6 bases of the junction unmatched. This CDR3 is 15 amino acids long. The CDR3 region is CASSFPDRGDQPQHF. The CDR3 DNA sequence: TGTGCCAGCAGTTTCCCGGACAGGGGGGACCAGCCCCAGCATTTT.

The chain has TRBV5-6 and TRBJ2-3; D is ambiguous. CDR1 is SGHDT and CDR2 is YYEEEE in the germline V gene. Trimming removed 1 base from V and 1 base from J, with 4 bases in between. The CDR3 consists of 13 residues. CDR3 amino acids: CASSLFGTDTQYF. CDR3 bases: TGTGCCAGCAGCTTGTTCGGCACAGATACGCAGTATTTT.

CDR3: CAIRRTTRGEQYF. DNA for the CDR3: TGTGCCATCAGACGGACAACAAGGGGCGAGCAGTACTTC. The chain has TRBV10-3 and TRBJ2-7; possible D gene TRBD1, 5 bases. V gave up 6 bases and J gave up 6 bases, with 15 bases separating them. The germline gives CDR1 ENHRY, CDR2 SYGVKD. The CDR3 extends over 13 amino acids.